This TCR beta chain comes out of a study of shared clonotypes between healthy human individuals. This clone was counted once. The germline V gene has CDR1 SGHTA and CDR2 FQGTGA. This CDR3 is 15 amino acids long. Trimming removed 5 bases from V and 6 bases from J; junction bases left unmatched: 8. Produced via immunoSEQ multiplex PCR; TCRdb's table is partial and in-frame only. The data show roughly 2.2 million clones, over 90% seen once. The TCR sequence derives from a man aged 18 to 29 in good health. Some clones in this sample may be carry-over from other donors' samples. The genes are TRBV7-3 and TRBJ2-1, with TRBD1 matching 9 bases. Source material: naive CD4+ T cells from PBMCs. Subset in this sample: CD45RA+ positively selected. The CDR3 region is CASSIHRGLLNEQFF. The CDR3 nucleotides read TGTGCCAGCAGCATCCACAGGGGGCTCCTCAATGAGCAGTTCTTC.